The present entry profiles one T cell receptor (beta chain) with its context. Its target is not known. Germline lookup yields CDR1 LNHDA and CDR2 SQIVND (reference sequence). The CDR3 sequence is 15 residues long. V shed 6 bases and J shed 7 bases, with 16 bases lying between them. The sample originates from a study of T cell responses to AZD1222 COVID-19 vaccine. Study-wide results and caveats: All repertoire sampling was performed exclusively after the peak T cell response. In a largely white British group with more females than males, clonal diversity was possibly underestimated. Only a handful of AZD1222 recipients, six or seven in all, had baseline seropositivity.

Sequenced by immunoSEQ multiplex PCR; TCRdb stores in-frame clones only, minus some. The sample contains 80,000 or so clones, 92% of which appear only once. This receptor was taken from an adult who received the AZD1222 COVID-19 vaccine. V gene TRBV19 combines with J gene TRBJ1-6; no clear D. This specimen was peripheral blood, taken 28 days after the second AZD1222 dose. CDR3 sequence reads: CASRTDRNGNSPLHF. The CDR3 region has the DNA TGTGCCAGTAGAACGGACCGGAACGGGAATTCACCCCTCCACTTT.